This is a list of T cell receptor beta chains from one sample in a study of siplizumab effects on memory and regulatory T cells. Produced via immunoSEQ multiplex PCR; TCRdb's table is partial and in-frame only. The sample lists some 100,000 clones; over 85% were seen once. Sequencing was carried out using CD8+ T cells sorted from blood. The receptors stem from a human donor in good health. Each CDR3 is given with its conserved first and last residue. D genes are given only for firm matches. Clone size is not always given. Where it is, it says once, few, many or a class for expanded clones.

V gene	J gene	D gene	clone size	CDR3 protein	CDR3 DNA
TRBV19	TRBJ1-1	-	-	CASSVSGWTEAFF	TGTGCCAGTAGTGTCTCAGGGTGGACTGAAGCTTTCTTT
TRBV9	TRBJ2-1	-	-	CASSVATETAEQFF	TGTGCCAGCAGCGTAGCTACAGAGACTGCTGAGCAGTTCTTC
TRBV4-1	TRBJ2-3	TRBD2	-	CASSRAGILTDTQYF	TGCGCCAGCAGCCGAGCGGGGATCTTGACAGATACGCAGTATTTT
TRBV4-2	TRBJ1-5	TRBD1	few	CASSQVDRDQPQHF	TGTGCCAGCAGCCAGGTCGACAGGGATCAGCCCCAGCATTTT
TRBV27	TRBJ2-7	TRBD2	-	CASSLTSGGSSYEQYF	TGTGCCAGCAGTTTGACTAGCGGGGGCTCCTCCTACGAGCAGTACTTC
TRBV15	TRBJ2-2	TRBD1	-	CATSIRTGHATGELFF	TGTGCCACCAGCATTCGGACAGGGCACGCGACCGGGGAGCTGTTTTTT
TRBV27	TRBJ1-5	-	once	CASSLSYSFNQPQHF	TGTGCCAGCAGTTTATCGTACAGCTTCAATCAGCCCCAGCATTTT
TRBV11-2	TRBJ2-7	-	-	CASSTQGYEQYF	TGTGCCAGCAGCACACAGGGCTACGAGCAGTACTTC
TRBV13	TRBJ2-1	TRBD2	-	CASSLTLGLAGALEQFF	TGTGCCAGCAGCTTAACCCTGGGACTAGCGGGAGCGTTGGAGCAGTTCTTC
TRBV9	TRBJ1-3	-	-	CASSVSGSENTIYF	TGTGCCAGCAGCGTATCAGGATCCGAAAACACCATATATTTT